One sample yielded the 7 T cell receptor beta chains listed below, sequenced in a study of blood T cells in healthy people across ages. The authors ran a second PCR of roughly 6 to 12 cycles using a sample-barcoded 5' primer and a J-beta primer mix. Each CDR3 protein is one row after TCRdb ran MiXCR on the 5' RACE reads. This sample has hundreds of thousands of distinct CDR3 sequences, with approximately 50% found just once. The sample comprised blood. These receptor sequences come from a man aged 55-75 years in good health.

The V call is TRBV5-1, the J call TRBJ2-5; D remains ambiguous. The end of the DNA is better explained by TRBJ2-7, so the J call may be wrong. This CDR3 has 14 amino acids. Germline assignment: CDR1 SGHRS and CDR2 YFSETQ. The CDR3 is CASSLRPANYEQYF. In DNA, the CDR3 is TGCGCCAGCAGCTTGCGGCCAGCTAACTACGAGCAGTACTTC.

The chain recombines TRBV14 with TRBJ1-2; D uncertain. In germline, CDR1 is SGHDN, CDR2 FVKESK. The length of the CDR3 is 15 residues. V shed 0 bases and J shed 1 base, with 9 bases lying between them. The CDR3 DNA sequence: TGTGCCAGCAGCCAAGATCTCCAGGTTAACTATGGCTACACCTTC. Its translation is CASSQDLQVNYGYTF.

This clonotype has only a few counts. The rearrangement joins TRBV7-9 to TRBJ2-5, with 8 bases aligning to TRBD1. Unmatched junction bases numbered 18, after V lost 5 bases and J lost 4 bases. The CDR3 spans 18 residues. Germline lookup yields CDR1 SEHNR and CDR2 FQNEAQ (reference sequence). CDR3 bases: TGTGCCAGCAGCCCGAGAGGACAGGGAATTACAGGGAGAGAGACCCAGTACTTC. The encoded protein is CASSPRGQGITGRETQYF. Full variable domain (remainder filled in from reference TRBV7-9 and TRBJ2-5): DTGVSQNPRHKITKRGQNVTFRCDPISEHNRLYWYRQTLGQGPEFLTYFQNEAQLEKSRLLSDRFSAERPKGSFSTLEIQRTEQGDSAMYLCASSPRGQGITGRETQYFGPGTRLLVL.

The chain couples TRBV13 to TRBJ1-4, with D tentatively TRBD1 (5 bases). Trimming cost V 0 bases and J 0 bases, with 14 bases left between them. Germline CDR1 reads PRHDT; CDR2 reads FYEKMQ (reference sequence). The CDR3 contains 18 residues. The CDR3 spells CASSLGRGRKATNEKLFF. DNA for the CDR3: TGTGCCAGCAGCTTAGGCCGGGGCAGGAAAGCAACTAATGAAAAACTGTTTTTT.

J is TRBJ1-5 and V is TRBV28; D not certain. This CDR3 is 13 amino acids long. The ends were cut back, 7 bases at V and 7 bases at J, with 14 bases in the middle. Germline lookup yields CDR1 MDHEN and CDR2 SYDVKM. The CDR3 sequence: CASMGSPGQPQHF. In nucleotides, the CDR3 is TGTGCCAGCATGGGCTCCCCCGGACAGCCCCAGCATTTT.

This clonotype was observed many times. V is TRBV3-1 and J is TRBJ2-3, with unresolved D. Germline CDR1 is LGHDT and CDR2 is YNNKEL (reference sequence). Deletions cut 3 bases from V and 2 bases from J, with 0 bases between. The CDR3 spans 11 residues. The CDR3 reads CASSHTDTQYF. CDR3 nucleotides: TGTGCCAGCAGCCACACAGATACGCAGTATTTT.

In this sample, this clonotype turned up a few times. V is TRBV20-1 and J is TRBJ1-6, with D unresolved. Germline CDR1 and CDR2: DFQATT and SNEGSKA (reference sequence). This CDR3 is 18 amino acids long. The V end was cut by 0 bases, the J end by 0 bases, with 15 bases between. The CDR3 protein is CSARDTFRGSSYNSPLHF. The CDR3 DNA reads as TGCAGTGCTAGAGATACCTTCCGGGGTAGCTCCTATAATTCACCCCTCCACTTT.